Each of the 32 T cell receptor beta chains below was sequenced from the same sample in a study of T-cell memory formation after mild COVID-19 (dated by TCRdb to the early 2020s). Libraries came from 5' RACE. Instrument on record: Illumina NovaSeq 6000. TCRdb reanalyzed the raw reads on its own, using fastp at Q25 for trimming and MiXCR for clone calling, and kept in-frame beta chains. Each entry merges the rows of one CDR3 protein and shows their most common DNA and genes. Across this sample there are about 260,000 distinct CDR3 sequences, with roughly 16% seen only once. Roughly 22% of the sample is held by the ten biggest clonotypes. The sample comprised PBMCs or a T cell subset sorted from them (not recorded which). The receptors come from a man aged 18 to 29 who had mild COVID-19 (a few samples of this study predate the infection). The sample titles of this study are shuffled in the database, so cell type and time point are left out; the donor was told from shared clones.

The chain joins TRBV4-3 to TRBJ1-2; 7 nucleotides line up with TRBD1. J gave up 2 bases and V 4 bases, and 4 bases lay outside the gene matches. CDR1 LGHNA and CDR2 YSLEER come from the germline V gene. The CDR3 sequence is 14 residues long. The CDR3 nucleotides read TGCGCCAGCAGCCCACAGGGGTTGAACTATGGCTACACCTTC. Translated, it gives CASSPQGLNYGYTF.

This chain links TRBV12-3 or TRBV12-4 with TRBJ1-1; 8 bases line up with TRBD1. V trimming: 8 bases; J trimming: 5 bases; junction bases outside the gene matches: 10. The CDR3 covers 14 residues. The CDR3 DNA sequence: TGTGCCAGCTCTGACGACAGGGGTGGTACTGAAGCTTTCTTT. Residues: CASSDDRGGTEAFF.

The chain is built from TRBV20-1 and TRBJ2-1; D gene uncertain. Germline CDR1 DFQATT, CDR2 SNEGSKA (reference sequence). This CDR3 has 14 amino acids. Trimming stripped 1 base from V and 0 bases from J, with 7 bases between. As DNA, the CDR3 is TGCAGTGCTAGAGTCAAGAGCTCCTACAATGAGCAGTTCTTC. As protein: CSARVKSSYNEQFF.

This clonotype was seen many times. This rearrangement joins TRBV20-1 to TRBJ2-3, with 9 nucleotides matching TRBD1. Per germline, CDR1 DFQATT and CDR2 SNEGSKA (reference sequence). The CDR3 length is 15 residues. V was pared by 4 bases and J by 5 bases, with 10 bases of the junction left unmatched. The CDR3 protein is CSATGAGQGGDTQYF. The CDR3 nucleotides read TGCAGTGCTACCGGAGCGGGACAGGGCGGAGATACGCAGTATTTT.

This rearrangement joins TRBV4-1 to TRBJ2-5; the D gene is possibly TRBD2 (5 bases). Germline-derived CDR1 and CDR2 are MGHRA and YSYEKL. Trimming took 1 base from V and 3 from J, leaving 9 bases between them. The CDR3 runs 14 residues. The CDR3 region has the DNA TGCGCCAGCAGCCAAGTTGGGAGCAAAGAGACCCAGTACTTC. Its translation: CASSQVGSKETQYF.

This chain uses TRBV19 with TRBJ2-2; the match to TRBD1 covers 7 bases. CDR1 is LNHDA and CDR2 is SQIVND in the germline V gene (reference sequence). This CDR3 has 16 residues. V lost 3 bases and J lost 4; bases outside the gene matches: 8. CDR3 nucleotides: TGTGCCAGTAGTATCTCAGCACAGGGGTTCACCGGGGAGCTGTTTTTT. As protein: CASSISAQGFTGELFF. The full variable domain, rest sourced from reference TRBV19 and TRBJ2-2, is DGGITQSPKYLFRKEGQNVTLSCEQNLNHDAMYWYRQDPGQGLRLIYYSQIVNDFQKGDIAEGYSVSREKKESFPLTVTSAQKNPTAFYLCASSISAQGFTGELFFGEGSRLTVL.

The chain links TRBV29-1 to TRBJ2-7, with D tentatively TRBD1 or TRBD2 (5 bases each). Trimming took 6 bases from V and 1 from J, leaving 22 bases between them. There are 16 residues in the CDR3. Per the germline V gene, CDR1 is SQVTM and CDR2 is ANQGSEA. This CDR3 reads CSVRHGLRDRSYEQYF. DNA for the CDR3: TGCAGCGTCAGACACGGACTCCGGGACCGATCCTACGAGCAGTACTTC.

This clonotype was detected a few times. The chain links TRBV19 to TRBJ2-1; 12 nucleotides match TRBD1. The CDR3 extends over 13 amino acids. The V and J ends lost 7 bases and 8 bases, in that order; junction bases with no gene match: 3. Germline CDR1 is LNHDA and CDR2 is SQIVND (reference sequence). The CDR3 reads CASTGTGGHEQFF. CDR3 in DNA: TGTGCCAGTACTGGGACAGGGGGCCATGAGCAGTTCTTC.

J is TRBJ2-3 and V is TRBV21-1; the table calls TRBD1, which could not be checked here. TRBV21-1 is a known pseudogene. The CDR3 is 13 residues long. In DNA, the CDR3 is TGTGCCAGCAGGGGAGACAGGGAGATCCCGCAGTATTTT. It specifies CASRGDREIPQYF.

The rearrangement links TRBV3-1 to TRBJ1-6; 8 bases line up with TRBD1. Per germline, CDR1 LGHDT and CDR2 YNNKEL (reference sequence). This CDR3 comprises 16 residues. The V and J ends lost 0 bases and 5 bases, in that order; junction bases with no gene match: 3. The CDR3 here is CASSQDAGQDNSPLHF. The DNA of the CDR3 is TGTGCCAGCAGCCAAGATGCGGGACAGGATAATTCACCCCTCCACTTT.

Within the sample, this clonotype is medium-sized. The genes are TRBV12-3 or TRBV12-4 and TRBJ2-7; D not certain. The CDR3 is 11 residues long. Trimming shortened V by 6 bases and J by 4 bases, and 7 bases separated the two germline ends. The CDR3 region has the DNA TGTGCCAGCAGCTTTGGGTACGAGCAGTACTTC. Translated: CASSFGYEQYF.

This clonotype was detected a few times. V and J are TRBV12-3 or TRBV12-4 and TRBJ2-3, with D perhaps TRBD1 (5 bases). This CDR3 is 14 amino acids long. V dropped 3 bases and J dropped 5 bases, with 12 bases sitting between them. The CDR3 coding sequence is TGTGCCAGCAGTTTGGGGCCAGTATTAGATACGCAGTATTTT. It codes for CASSLGPVLDTQYF.

This chain links TRBV11-2 with TRBJ2-5; a possible D gene is TRBD1 (6 bases). Trimming removed 3 bases at V and 3 bases at J, with 8 bases between. Germline V CDR1 and CDR2: SGHAT, FQNNGV. CDR3 size: 13 residues. The CDR3 reads CASSFPGEETQYF. CDR3 DNA: TGTGCCAGCAGCTTTCCAGGGGAAGAGACCCAGTACTTC.

The V and J genes are TRBV2 and TRBJ2-3; D not certain. V was cut by 1 base and J by 6 bases, with 5 bases left in between. Germline-derived CDR1 and CDR2 are SNHLY and FYNNEI. The CDR3 consists of 12 residues. The chain's CDR3 is CASSEVGDTQYF. CDR3 DNA sequence: TGTGCCAGCAGTGAAGTTGGGGATACGCAGTATTTT.

This clonotype was seen only a few times. V is TRBV7-2 and J is TRBJ1-2, with TRBD1 identical over 9 bases. This CDR3 is 17 amino acids long. Losses at the gene ends were 4 bases for V and 3 bases for J; bases not matched to a gene: 12. The germline V gene encodes CDR1 SGHTA and CDR2 FQGNSA. The CDR3 region is CASSSPGVGQGDYGYTF. The CDR3 region has the DNA TGTGCCAGCAGCTCACCGGGGGTGGGACAGGGTGACTATGGCTACACCTTC.

J is TRBJ2-1 and V is TRBV5-1; D is undetermined. The V gene lost 4 bases and the J gene lost 5 bases, with 10 bases spanning the gap. CDR1 and CDR2 from the germline V gene are SGHRS and YFSETQ. The CDR3 extends over 13 amino acids. CDR3 DNA sequence: TGCGCCAGCAGCGTTGGAGTAGACAATGAGCAGTTCTTC. Translation: CASSVGVDNEQFF.

This clonotype was found a few times. This chain links TRBV20-1 with TRBJ1-2; 7 nucleotides align to TRBD1. The V gene's germline CDR1 is DFQATT and CDR2 SNEGSKA (reference sequence). The CDR3 is 16 residues long. The trim removed 6 bases at V and 5 bases at J, leaving 18 bases unmatched. This CDR3 reads CSATSTPGGPGYGYTF. CDR3 nucleotides: TGCAGTGCCACCAGTACCCCAGGGGGGCCGGGGTATGGCTACACCTTC.

This clonotype was observed a handful of times. The V and J genes are TRBV4-1 and TRBJ2-1; D is uncertain. Germline loops: CDR1 MGHRA, CDR2 YSYEKL. V was shortened by 5 bases and J by 5 bases, with 16 bases between the two germline ends. This CDR3 comprises 15 residues. The CDR3 here is CASSGRLVFDNEQFF. CDR3 in DNA: TGCGCCAGCAGCGGCCGGTTAGTTTTTGACAATGAGCAGTTCTTC.

The chain links TRBV9 to TRBJ1-1; 9 nucleotides agree with TRBD1. Germline values: CDR1 SGDLS, CDR2 YYNGEE. The CDR3 covers 16 residues. The trim removed 0 bases at V and 4 bases at J, leaving 7 bases unmatched. CDR3 protein: CASSVGSTGGLTEAFF. The DNA for the CDR3 is TGTGCCAGCAGCGTAGGAAGTACAGGGGGCCTCACTGAAGCTTTCTTT.

V and J are TRBV7-6 and TRBJ2-2; D is possibly TRBD2 (5 bases). The germline CDR1 and CDR2 sequences are SGHVS and FNYEAQ. The CDR3 is 14 amino acids. The V gene lost 2 bases and the J gene lost 4 bases, with 8 bases spanning the gap. The CDR3 coding sequence is TGTGCCAGCAGCTTATTCCGGGGCACCGGGGAGCTGTTTTTT. It yields the protein CASSLFRGTGELFF.

This clonotype was observed a handful of times. This chain links TRBV7-2 with TRBJ2-2; the D gene is possibly TRBD1 (5 bases). The V gene lost 2 bases and the J gene lost 7 bases, with 20 bases spanning the gap. Germline CDR1 reads SGHTA; CDR2 reads FQGNSA. CDR3 length: 17 amino acids. CDR3: CASSLFREKELSGELFF. The DNA for the CDR3 is TGTGCCAGCAGCTTATTCAGGGAAAAGGAACTAAGCGGGGAGCTGTTTTTT.

This clonotype was observed a few times. This chain uses TRBV7-9 with TRBJ1-6; TRBD1 matches at 7 bases. The CDR3 loop spans 15 amino acids. V was clipped by 5 bases and J by 6 bases; unmatched bases: 7. The germline CDR1 and CDR2 sequences are SEHNR and FQNEAQ (reference sequence). The CDR3 loop is CASSPRQGSNSPLHF. The DNA of the CDR3 is TGTGCCAGCAGCCCACGACAGGGTTCTAATTCACCCCTCCACTTT.

This chain joins TRBV5-1 and TRBJ1-2, with 8 bases aligning to TRBD1. The CDR3 spans 16 residues. Trimming at V came to 3 bases and at J to 0 bases, leaving 7 bases not matched to a gene. Germline V CDR1 and CDR2: SGHRS, YFSETQ. The CDR3 DNA follows: TGCGCCAGCAGCTCCCGCGGACAGGGTCCTAACTATGGCTACACCTTC. Its protein product is CASSSRGQGPNYGYTF.

In this sample, this clonotype turned up a few times. The genes are TRBV4-1 and TRBJ2-7, with D unclear. Germline CDR1 and CDR2: MGHRA and YSYEKL. Trimming pared 4 bases from V and 2 bases from J, leaving 18 bases between. This CDR3 has 16 residues. CDR3 coding DNA: TGCGCCAGCAGCCTCCAAACACCTCCTGGCACCTACGAGCAGTACTTC. Residues: CASSLQTPPGTYEQYF.

This chain joins TRBV5-1 and TRBJ1-1; 8 nucleotides match TRBD1. Per germline, CDR1 SGHRS and CDR2 YFSETQ. This CDR3 contains 14 residues. The V and J ends lost 4 bases and 6 bases, in that order; junction bases with no gene match: 8. Here the CDR3 DNA reads TGCGCCAGCAGCCAAGGGGACAGGAGCGCTGAAGCTTTCTTT. It encodes CASSQGDRSAEAFF.

Here the CDR3 DNA reads TGTGCCAGCAGCTTAGTGCACCCAGCGAACACCGGGGAGCTGTTTTTT. This translates into CASSLVHPANTGELFF. V is TRBV11-2 and J is TRBJ2-2; D unresolved. V dropped 1 base and J dropped 0 bases, with 9 bases sitting between them. The CDR3 has 16 amino acids. CDR1 is SGHAT and CDR2 is FQNNGV in the germline V gene.

This chain connects TRBV4-1 to TRBJ2-3, with 7 positions matching TRBD1. V dropped 0 bases and J dropped 6; count of bases not matched to a gene: 3. The CDR3 contains 14 residues. Germline V lookup: CDR1 MGHRA, CDR2 YSYEKL. DNA of the CDR3: TGCGCCAGCAGCCAAGAGACAGGGCCTGATACGCAGTATTTT. Its protein product is CASSQETGPDTQYF.

This clonotype was observed once. This CDR3 is CASSWGYRLAGGRGNEQFF. The CDR3 nucleotides are TGTGCCAGCAGCTGGGGTTACCGGCTAGCGGGGGGTCGGGGAAATGAGCAGTTCTTC. V and J are TRBV11-2 and TRBJ2-1; 11 bases are shared with TRBD2. The CDR3 contains 19 residues. J was trimmed by 7 bases and V by 4 bases; bases with no gene match: 18. The V gene's germline CDR1 is SGHAT and CDR2 FQNNGV. Full variable domain (outside the CDR3, taken from reference TRBV11-2 and TRBJ2-1): EAGVAQSPRYKIIEKRQSVAFWCNPISGHATLYWYQQILGQGPKLLIQFQNNGVVDDSQLPKDRFSAERLKGVDSTLKIQPAKLEDSAVYLCASSWGYRLAGGRGNEQFFGPGTRLTVL.

This clonotype came up a few times. The rearrangement links TRBV12-3 or TRBV12-4 to TRBJ1-6; D not resolved. Trimming removed 7 bases from V and 0 bases from J, with 10 bases in between. This CDR3 has 15 residues. This CDR3 is CASIHQSSYNSPLHF. DNA of the CDR3: TGTGCCAGCATCCACCAAAGCTCCTATAATTCACCCCTCCACTTT.

This clonotype has just a few counts. CDR3 in amino acids: CASSSAGGDDFF. In DNA form, the CDR3 reads TGTGCCAGCAGCTCAGCAGGGGGGGACGATTTCTTT. This chain uses TRBV7-2 with TRBJ1-1; 7 bases agree with TRBD1. V was pared by 4 bases and J by 13 bases, with 9 bases of the junction left unmatched. Germline V gene data show CDR1 as SGHTA and CDR2 as FQGNSA. This CDR3 spans 12 amino acids.

This clonotype was seen more than once but under ten times. V is TRBV5-1 and J is TRBJ2-1; D possibly uses TRBD1 or TRBD2 (7 bases each). This CDR3 comprises 17 residues. Germline values: CDR1 SGHRS, CDR2 YFSETQ. The V end was cut by 1 base, the J end by 9 bases, with 23 bases between. CDR3 sequence: CASSLPGGQSRLGEQFF. The CDR3 DNA follows: TGCGCCAGCAGCTTGCCGGGGGGACAGTCGAGGCTAGGTGAGCAGTTCTTC.

This clonotype was counted a few times. V gene TRBV12-3 or TRBV12-4 combines with J gene TRBJ2-5; D perhaps matches TRBD2 (6 bases). V dropped 6 bases and J dropped 3 bases, with 17 bases sitting between them. The CDR3 covers 15 residues. Written as DNA, the CDR3 is TGTGCCAGCAGCCCCGGGACTCCCAGGGAAGAGACCCAGTACTTC. This codes for CASSPGTPREETQYF.